This is a list of T cell receptor beta chains from one sample in a study of control samples from healthy donors and cancer patients. Profiling relied on immunoSEQ multiplex PCR, and the TCRdb table lists in-frame clones only, not all of them. This repertoire shows 400,000 to 500,000 clones, around 90% found once; its top ten account for 6% to 7%. Sequenced sample: PBMCs. The source of these receptors is a man in his forties with head and neck cancer. CDR3s include the opening cysteine and the closing phenylalanine or tryptophan. The D gene is left open where the match is weak. Clone size is stated in some rows and not others, as once, few, many or a class when expanded.

clone_size,j_call,d_call,v_call,cdr3_nt,cdr3_aa
once,TRBJ1-1,NA,TRBV28,TGTGCCAGCAGTTCCCTCCCCCGGGACACTGAAGCTTTCTTT,CASSSLPRDTEAFF
NA,TRBJ1-3,NA,TRBV19,TGTGCCAGTAGTACCGGGACCCTCTCTGGAAACACCATATATTTT,CASSTGTLSGNTIYF
NA,TRBJ1-1,TRBD1,TRBV9,TGTGCCAGCAGTGAACAGGGGGCGAACCAAGCTTTCTTT,CASSEQGANQAFF
NA,TRBJ2-5,NA,TRBV5-1,TGCGCCAGCATGGGGGCCGCGGAGACCCAGTACTTC,CASMGAAETQYF
NA,TRBJ2-1,NA,TRBV6-1,TGTGCCAGCAGTGAAGGTTATCCAGGGCTTATTCTCCCGAGCTCCTACAATGAGCAGTTCTTC,CASSEGYPGLILPSSYNEQFF
once,TRBJ1-1,NA,TRBV19,TGTGCCAGTAGTATCAGCCCCGGGGCTGAAGCTTTCTTT,CASSISPGAEAFF
NA,TRBJ2-7,NA,TRBV6-2/TRBV6-3,TGTGCCAGCAGTTACTCGAATCCCTACGAGCAGTACTTC,CASSYSNPYEQYF
NA,TRBJ2-1,NA,TRBV4-2,TGTGCCAGCAGCCAAGAGATGGATCCCTCCTACAATGAGCAGTTCTTC,CASSQEMDPSYNEQFF
NA,TRBJ1-6,NA,TRBV4-3,TGCGCCAGCAGCCACTCTGTGGAAACGAGTAATTCACCCCTCCACTTT,CASSHSVETSNSPLHF
NA,TRBJ2-2,NA,TRBV6-1,TGTGCCAGCAGTGCCAGGGACCGGGGGGAGCTGTTTTTT,CASSARDRGELFF
NA,TRBJ1-2,NA,TRBV7-3,TGTGCCAGCTCAGAGACGGCTAACTATGGCTACACCTTC,CASSETANYGYTF
NA,TRBJ2-1,NA,TRBV9,TGTGCCAGCAGTCGTCGAGGGATCGACAATGAGCAGTTCTTC,CASSRRGIDNEQFF
NA,TRBJ2-2,TRBD1,TRBV11-3,TGTGCCAGCAGCTTAGATTCAGTTGGACAGGGGAATTCCGGGGAGCTGTTTTTT,CASSLDSVGQGNSGELFF
NA,TRBJ2-7,NA,TRBV29-1,TGCAGCGTTGGACAGACCTCCTACGAGCAGTACTTC,CSVGQTSYEQYF
NA,TRBJ1-2,NA,TRBV11-2,TGTGCCAGCAGCTTATACTTAGGGGTGGAGGGGAGGGAAGGCTACACCTTC,CASSLYLGVEGREGYTF
NA,TRBJ2-2,NA,TRBV3-1/TRBV3-2,TGTGCCAGCAGCGGTCGGGGAGCCCAGGGGACCGGGGAGCTGTTTTTT,CASSGRGAQGTGELFF
NA,TRBJ1-6,NA,TRBV10-3,TGTGCCATCAGGGCAGTCAATTCACCCCTCCACTTT,CAIRAVNSPLHF
NA,TRBJ1-1,NA,TRBV7-2,TGTGCCAGCAGCTTAGCGCAATATTCGAGGACCACTGAAGCTTTCTTT,CASSLAQYSRTTEAFF
NA,TRBJ2-1,TRBD2,TRBV6-5,TGTGCCAGCAGTTCCCCCCAGCGGGGGGGATACAATGAGCAGTTCTTC,CASSSPQRGGYNEQFF
NA,TRBJ2-7,NA,TRBV6-5,TGTGCCAGGGGGGTATACGAGCAGTACTTC,CARGVYEQYF
NA,TRBJ2-7,NA,TRBV12-5,TGTGCTAGTGGCCTGGAGGAGTCCGAGCAGTACTTC,CASGLEESEQYF
NA,TRBJ2-5,NA,TRBV12-2,TGTGCAAGTCGCTTAGAGGTGGGAAGGAAGACCCAGTACTTC,CASRLEVGRKTQYF
once,TRBJ2-2,NA,TRBV5-1,TGCGCCAGCAGCCCGAGTCTGGGACGGAGCACCGGGGAGCTGTTTTTT,CASSPSLGRSTGELFF
NA,TRBJ2-1,NA,TRBV4-1,TGCGCCAGCAGCCAGCAAAGCGATGAGCAGTTCTTC,CASSQQSDEQFF
NA,TRBJ2-7,TRBD1,TRBV6-5,TGTGCCAGCAGTTACTCACAGGGGAGAGGCTCCTACGAGCAGTACTTC,CASSYSQGRGSYEQYF
NA,TRBJ2-7,NA,TRBV9,TGTGCCAGCAGCCCCTGGGCGGGCGAGCAGTACTTC,CASSPWAGEQYF
NA,TRBJ1-2,NA,TRBV9,TGTGCCAGCAGCGTCCAGGGTAGCTATGGCTACACCTTC,CASSVQGSYGYTF
NA,TRBJ1-6,NA,TRBV2,TGTGCCAGCAGCCCGACAGTAAGGCTGGCTAATTCACCCCTCCACTTT,CASSPTVRLANSPLHF
NA,TRBJ2-3,NA,TRBV5-1,TGCGCCAGCAGCTTGGGCGGGAGCACAGATACGCAGTATTTT,CASSLGGSTDTQYF
NA,TRBJ1-1,TRBD1,TRBV5-6,TGTGCCAGCAGCTTTGGGACAGACGCTGAAGCTTTCTTT,CASSFGTDAEAFF
NA,TRBJ2-7,NA,TRBV5-1,TGCGCCAGCAGCTTGGAGGGGTACGAGCAGTACTTC,CASSLEGYEQYF
NA,TRBJ1-1,NA,TRBV18,TGTGCCAGCTCACCAATAGGGAACACTGAAGCTTTCTTT,CASSPIGNTEAFF
NA,TRBJ1-4,TRBD1,TRBV4-3,TGCGCCAGCAGCCAAGAACAGAGGACAGGGAGTGAAAAACTGTTTTTT,CASSQEQRTGSEKLFF
NA,TRBJ1-1,NA,TRBV7-2,TGTGCCAGCACCGCAAGAGGTTTCAGGACTGAAGCTTTCTTT,CASTARGFRTEAFF
NA,TRBJ1-1,TRBD1,TRBV5-6,TGTGCCAGCAGCTTGGCCTGGGACAGGGAAGCTTTCTTT,CASSLAWDREAFF
once,TRBJ2-1,NA,TRBV27,TGTGCCAGCAGTACCTACAATGAGCAGTTCTTC,CASSTYNEQFF
NA,TRBJ2-7,NA,TRBV6-1,TGTGCCAGCAGTGAAGAGAAGGGAGGACCTTACGAGCAGTACTTC,CASSEEKGGPYEQYF
NA,TRBJ2-7,NA,TRBV30,TGTGCCTGGGGTAGTATTAGAGGGAACGAGCAGTACTTC,CAWGSIRGNEQYF
NA,TRBJ2-3,TRBD2,TRBV19,TGTGCCAGTAGTATAGCCGCTAGCGGTCGCACAGATACGCAGTATTTT,CASSIAASGRTDTQYF
NA,TRBJ2-1,TRBD2,TRBV9,TGTGCCAGCAGCGGGAGGACTAGCGGGGGGAACAATGAGCAGTTCTTC,CASSGRTSGGNNEQFF
NA,TRBJ2-2,TRBD2,TRBV5-1,TGCGCCAGCAGCTTGGCGGCTAGCGGGGGATCAACGAACACCGGGGAGCTGTTTTTT,CASSLAASGGSTNTGELFF
NA,TRBJ1-6,TRBD1,TRBV7-2,TGTGCCAGCAGCTTAGACAGGGGGCTTGATTCACCCCTCCACTTT,CASSLDRGLDSPLHF
NA,TRBJ2-2,NA,TRBV6-1,TGTGCCAGCAGTGAGCCCGGCAGGGGGGCCGGGGAGCTGTTTTTT,CASSEPGRGAGELFF
NA,TRBJ2-7,TRBD1,TRBV6-5,TGTGCCAGCATCGCTCGGGGACAGGGGGCCCACGAGCAGTACTTC,CASIARGQGAHEQYF
NA,TRBJ2-3,NA,TRBV19,TGTGCCAGCGGAGAGCTGGGAGAAGGCCCAGATACGCAGTATTTT,CASGELGEGPDTQYF